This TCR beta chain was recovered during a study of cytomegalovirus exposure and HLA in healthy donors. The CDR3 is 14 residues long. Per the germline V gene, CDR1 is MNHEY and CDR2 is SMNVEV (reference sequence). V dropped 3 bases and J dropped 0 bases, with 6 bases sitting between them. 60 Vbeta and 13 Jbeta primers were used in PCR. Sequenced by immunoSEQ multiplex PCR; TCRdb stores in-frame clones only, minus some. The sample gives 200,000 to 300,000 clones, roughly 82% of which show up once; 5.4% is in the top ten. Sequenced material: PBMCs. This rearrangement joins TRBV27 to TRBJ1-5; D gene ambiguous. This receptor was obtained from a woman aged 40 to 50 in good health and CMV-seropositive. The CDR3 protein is CASSFVSSNQPQHF. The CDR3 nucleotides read TGTGCCAGCAGTTTCGTTTCTAGCAATCAGCCCCAGCATTTT.